The clone carrying this TCR beta chain was detected once. The sample belongs to a study of T cell changes during pregnancy in multiple sclerosis. This CDR3 is built from 15 residues. Clones were sequenced by immunoSEQ multiplex PCR, and TCRdb holds only the in-frame ones, with some missing. The sample has under 70,000 clones; roughly 92% are singletons. Sequenced material: peripheral blood, taken in the third trimester of pregnancy. The chain joins TRBV21-1 to TRBJ1-5. TRBV21-1 is a recognized pseudogene. The receptor was derived from a female donor in good health, enrolled as a control in a pregnancy study. CDR3 residues: CARGSKGYSNQPQHF. CDR3 nucleotide sequence: TGTGCCAGGGGGAGTAAAGGGTATAGCAATCAGCCCCAGCATTTT.